This entry lists 15 T cell receptor beta chains sequenced from one sample in a study of T cell changes during pregnancy in multiple sclerosis. Using immunoSEQ multiplex PCR, the repertoire was profiled, and TCRdb retains in-frame clones only, with some absent. The sample records around 37,000 clones, 88% being singletons. The sample in question was CD8+ T cells from peripheral blood mononuclear cells, obtained in the third trimester of pregnancy. The receptors originated from a female donor with multiple sclerosis, enrolled in a pregnancy study.

The chain joins TRBV13 to TRBJ1-2, with D possibly being TRBD1 (5 bases). Germline V gene sequence: CDR1 PRHDT, CDR2 FYEKMQ (reference sequence). V was clipped by 1 base and J by 8 bases, with 8 bases between them. The CDR3 spans 12 residues. DNA for the CDR3: TGTGCCAGCAGCTTAGAAGGGGAAGGCTACACCTTC. Protein: CASSLEGEGYTF.

The chain employs TRBV5-4 and TRBJ2-2; a possible D gene is TRBD1 (5 bases). The V end was cut by 2 bases, the J end by 1 base, with 6 bases between. Germline V gene lookup returns CDR1 SGHNT and CDR2 YYREEE (reference sequence). The CDR3 spans 14 residues. CDR3 sequence reads: CASSFRVNTGELFF. The CDR3 nucleotides are TGTGCCAGCAGCTTCAGGGTGAACACCGGGGAGCTGTTTTTT.

This chain joins TRBV6-6 and TRBJ2-7; D is undetermined. V lost 0 bases and J 3 bases, leaving 12 bases between the germline ends. CDR1 MNHNY and CDR2 SVGAGI come from the germline V gene (reference sequence). The CDR3 covers 15 residues. The CDR3 here is CASSYSSPGDYEQYF. CDR3 DNA sequence: TGTGCCAGCAGTTACTCGAGCCCCGGAGACTACGAGCAGTACTTC.

The genes are TRBV5-1 and TRBJ2-1, with D hard to call. This CDR3 contains 13 residues. Trimming left V 2 bases short and J 7 bases short, with 10 bases between. The V gene's germline CDR1 is SGHRS and CDR2 YFSETQ. DNA for the CDR3: TGCGCCAGCAGCTTTTTGGTGGAGAATGAGCAGTTCTTC. It yields the protein CASSFLVENEQFF. The entire variable domain, with the rest obtained from reference TRBV5-1 and TRBJ2-1, is as follows: KAGVTQTPRYLIKTRGQQVTLSCSPISGHRSVSWYQQTPGQGLQFLFEYFSETQRNKGNFPGRFSGRQFSNSRSEMNVSTLELGDSALYLCASSFLVENEQFFGPGTRLTVL.

CDR3: CASNSGSNPYSNQPQHF. Written as DNA, the CDR3 is TGTGCCAGCAACTCAGGATCCAATCCGTATAGCAATCAGCCCCAGCATTTT. The gene calls are TRBV28 and TRBJ1-5; D not certain. Trimming removed 7 bases from V and 0 bases from J, with 19 bases in between. The CDR3 sequence is 17 residues long. Germline CDR1 reads MDHEN; CDR2 reads SYDVKM.

This clone is a singleton in its sample. DNA of the CDR3: TGTGCCAGCTCACCTATAGCCGGGACAGGGGACACCGGGGAGCTGTTTTTT. Translation gives CASSPIAGTGDTGELFF. The V call is TRBV18, the J call TRBJ2-2, with TRBD1 identical over 10 bases. Germline V lookup: CDR1 KGHSH, CDR2 LQKENI. The V segment lost 3 bases and the J segment 3 bases; nucleotides outside the gene matches: 7. CDR3 size: 17 residues.

The genes are TRBV13 and TRBJ1-2; tentatively, D is TRBD1 (5 bases). Germline V gene lookup returns CDR1 PRHDT and CDR2 FYEKMQ (reference sequence). This CDR3 contains 16 residues. Trimming removed 5 bases at V and 4 bases at J, with 20 bases between. CDR3 nucleotides: TGTGCCAGCAGCCCCTTTAGGGCAGGGCCGCTCTATGGCTACACCTTC. Protein: CASSPFRAGPLYGYTF.

The rearrangement links TRBV2 to TRBJ1-5; D gene unclear. This CDR3 spans 14 amino acids. The V and J ends lost 3 bases and 3 bases respectively, with 9 bases between them. Germline-derived CDR1 and CDR2 are SNHLY and FYNNEI. CDR3 nucleotide sequence: TGTGCCAGCAGTGATCCCGACAACAATCAGCCCCAGCATTTT. It yields the protein CASSDPDNNQPQHF.

The rearrangement uses TRBV19 and TRBJ1-6; D possibly corresponds to TRBD1 (6 bases). Germline V gene sequence: CDR1 LNHDA, CDR2 SQIVND (reference sequence). This CDR3 contains 17 residues. Between the trimmed V and J ends, which lost 3 bases and 9 bases, there was a span of 21 bases. The CDR3 loop reads CASSMGAESPTISPLHF. CDR3 DNA: TGTGCCAGTAGTATGGGGGCCGAAAGCCCAACAATTTCACCCCTCCACTTT. Based on the CDR3 plus reference TRBV19 and TRBJ1-6, the full variable domain is DGGITQSPKYLFRKEGQNVTLSCEQNLNHDAMYWYRQDPGQGLRLIYYSQIVNDFQKGDIAEGYSVSREKKESFPLTVTSAQKNPTAFYLCASSMGAESPTISPLHFGNGTRLTVT.

This chain uses TRBV5-6 with TRBJ1-5, with TRBD1 matching over 9 bases. The CDR3 totals 17 residues. Germline trimming cut 2 bases from V and 1 base from J; bases unmatched to any gene: 7. The germline CDR1 and CDR2 sequences are SGHDT and YYEEEE. This CDR3 is CASSLRDRERSNQPQHF. Written as DNA, the CDR3 is TGTGCCAGCAGCTTACGGGACAGGGAGCGGAGCAATCAGCCCCAGCATTTT.

This chain links TRBV4-3 with TRBJ1-4; D call uncertain. The CDR3 has 15 residues. V lost 4 bases to trimming and J lost 10 bases, with 19 bases between them. CDR1 and CDR2 from the germline V gene are LGHNA and YSLEER. The CDR3 coding sequence is TGCGCCAGCAGCCCACATCATGGCCGGGGAGGAAAACTGTTTTTT. Its protein is CASSPHHGRGGKLFF.

The V and J genes are TRBV19 and TRBJ1-1; D gene unclear. V shed 3 bases and J shed 2 bases, with 10 bases lying between them. CDR3 size: 14 residues. The V gene's germline CDR1 is LNHDA and CDR2 SQIVND (reference sequence). CDR3 nucleotide sequence: TGTGCCAGTAGTATCCCCGGGGTAAACACTGAAGCTTTCTTT. This encodes CASSIPGVNTEAFF.

The chain links TRBV2 to TRBJ2-7; D uncertain. This CDR3 is built from 15 residues. The germline V gene has CDR1 SNHLY and CDR2 FYNNEI. Trimming removed 6 bases at V and 3 bases at J, with 18 bases between. The DNA for the CDR3 is TGTGCCAGCAGCGCCCAAATTCCGAGGTTCTACGAGCAGTACTTC. This translates into CASSAQIPRFYEQYF.

There are a few counts of this clone. The rearrangement links TRBV7-9 to TRBJ1-2; weak D call: TRBD1 (5 bases). V was shortened by 5 bases and J by 4 bases, with 11 bases between the two germline ends. This CDR3 has 13 residues. Germline-derived CDR1 and CDR2 are SEHNR and FQNEAQ (reference sequence). The CDR3 here is CASSLMGGYGYTF. For the CDR3, the DNA is TGTGCCAGCAGCCTGATGGGGGGCTATGGCTACACCTTC.

The gene calls are TRBV27 and TRBJ2-3; 9 bases fit TRBD1. Germline V CDR1 and CDR2: MNHEY, SMNVEV (reference sequence). With V trimmed by 3 bases and J by 6 bases, 10 bases remained unmatched. The CDR3 loop spans 16 amino acids. The DNA of the CDR3 is TGTGCCAGCAGTTTGAGCCCCGGGACAGGGTACGATACGCAGTATTTT. This sequence encodes CASSLSPGTGYDTQYF.